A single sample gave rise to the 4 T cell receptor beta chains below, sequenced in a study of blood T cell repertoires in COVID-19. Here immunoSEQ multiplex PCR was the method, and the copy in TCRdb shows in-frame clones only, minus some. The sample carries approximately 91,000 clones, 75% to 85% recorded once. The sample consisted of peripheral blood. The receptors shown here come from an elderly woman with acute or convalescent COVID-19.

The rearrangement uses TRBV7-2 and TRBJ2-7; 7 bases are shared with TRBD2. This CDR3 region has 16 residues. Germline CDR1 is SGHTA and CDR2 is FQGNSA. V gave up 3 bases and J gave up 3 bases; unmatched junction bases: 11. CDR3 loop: CASSLGYGGSLYEQYF. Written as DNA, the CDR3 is TGTGCCAGCAGCTTGGGGTATGGCGGGAGTCTCTACGAGCAGTACTTC.

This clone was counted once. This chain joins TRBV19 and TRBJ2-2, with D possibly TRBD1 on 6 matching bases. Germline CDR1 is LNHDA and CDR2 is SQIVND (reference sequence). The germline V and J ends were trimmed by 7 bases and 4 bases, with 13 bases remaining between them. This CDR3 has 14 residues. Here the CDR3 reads CASNSQGITGELFF. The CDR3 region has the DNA TGTGCCAGTAACTCCCAGGGGATCACCGGGGAGCTGTTTTTT.

Here the CDR3 reads CASSVGQGDTEAFF. The CDR3 DNA reads TGTGCCAGCAGCGTGGGACAGGGCGACACTGAAGCTTTCTTT. The rearrangement joins TRBV5-6 to TRBJ1-1, with 9 nucleotides matching TRBD1. The CDR3 length is 14 residues. Germline-derived CDR1 and CDR2 are SGHDT and YYEEEE. J gave up 3 bases and V 4 bases, and 4 bases lay outside the gene matches.

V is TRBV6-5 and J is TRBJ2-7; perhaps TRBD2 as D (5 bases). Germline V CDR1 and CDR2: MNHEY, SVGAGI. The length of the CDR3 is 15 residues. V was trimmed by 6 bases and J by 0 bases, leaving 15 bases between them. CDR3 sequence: CASRPSGMISYEQYF. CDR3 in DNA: TGTGCCAGCAGACCGTCGGGAATGATCTCCTACGAGCAGTACTTC.